This T cell receptor beta chain was retrieved from a study of CD4 T cells in relation to SARS-CoV-2 and coronaviruses. Background on the study: TCR beta CDR3s were sequenced after approximately ten-day antigen culture of PBMCs. Study-wide points: In about 65% of donors, memory CD4+ clonotypes crossrecognized SARS-CoV-2 and at least one common cold coronavirus spike.

Before the COVID-19 pandemic, during about 2010-2018, CD4+ T cells were taken from unexposed donors. After roughly ten days of culture, CD4+ T cells were isolated. As cell numbers allowed, unexposed-donor CD4+ T cells faced SARS-CoV-2 S/N and four cold-coronavirus spikes. Concerning this clone itself: No antigen is known for it.

The V and J ends lost 3 bases and 1 base, in that order; junction bases with no gene match: 6. The CDR3 extends over 15 amino acids. CDR1 is SGHRS and CDR2 is YFSETQ in the germline V gene. Profiled with immunoSEQ multiplex PCR; TCRdb holds only in-frame clones, not every one. The sample contains 20,000 or so clones, 81% of which appear only once. The specimen sequenced was CD4+ T cells from PBMCs, cultured in vitro. The sequence was collected from a human donor in good health. The chain uses TRBV5-1 and TRBJ2-5; TRBD2 matches 7 bases. The DNA of the CDR3 is TGCGCCAGCAGCTGGGGGGGATACCTCCAAGAGACCCAGTACTTC. Translated, it gives CASSWGGYLQETQYF. Complete variable domain (other parts from reference TRBV5-1 and TRBJ2-5): KAGVTQTPRYLIKTRGQQVTLSCSPISGHRSVSWYQQTPGQGLQFLFEYFSETQRNKGNFPGRFSGRQFSNSRSEMNVSTLELGDSALYLCASSWGGYLQETQYFGPGTRLLVL.